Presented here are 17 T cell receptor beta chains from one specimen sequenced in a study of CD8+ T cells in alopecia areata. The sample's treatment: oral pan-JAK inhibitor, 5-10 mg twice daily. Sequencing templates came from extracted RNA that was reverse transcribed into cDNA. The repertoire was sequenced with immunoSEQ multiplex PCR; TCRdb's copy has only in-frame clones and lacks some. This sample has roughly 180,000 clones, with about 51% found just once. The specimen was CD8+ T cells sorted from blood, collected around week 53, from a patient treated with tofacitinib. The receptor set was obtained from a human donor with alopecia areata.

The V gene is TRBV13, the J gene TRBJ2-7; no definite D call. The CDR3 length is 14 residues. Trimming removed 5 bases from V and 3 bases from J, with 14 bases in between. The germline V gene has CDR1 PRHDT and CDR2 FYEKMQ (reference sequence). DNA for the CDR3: TGTGCCAGCAGCCTCAACCCCGCCGACTACGAGCAGTACTTC. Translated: CASSLNPADYEQYF.

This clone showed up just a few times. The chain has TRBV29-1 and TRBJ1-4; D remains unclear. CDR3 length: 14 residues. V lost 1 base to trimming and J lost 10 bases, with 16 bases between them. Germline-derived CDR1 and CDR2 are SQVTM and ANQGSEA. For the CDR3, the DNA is TGCAGCGTTGAAGCCCCAGCTGCTCCGGGAAAACTGTTTTTT. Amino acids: CSVEAPAAPGKLFF.

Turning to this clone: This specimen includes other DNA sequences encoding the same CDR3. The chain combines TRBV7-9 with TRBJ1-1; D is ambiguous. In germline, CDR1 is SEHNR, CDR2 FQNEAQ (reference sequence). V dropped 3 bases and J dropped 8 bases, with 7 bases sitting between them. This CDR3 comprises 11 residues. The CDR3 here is CASSFGGEAFF. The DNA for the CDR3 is TGTGCCAGCAGCTTTGGCGGCGAAGCTTTCTTT. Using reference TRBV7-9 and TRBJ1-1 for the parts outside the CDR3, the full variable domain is DTGVSQNPRHKITKRGQNVTFRCDPISEHNRLYWYRQTLGQGPEFLTYFQNEAQLEKSRLLSDRFSAERPKGSFSTLEIQRTEQGDSAMYLCASSFGGEAFFGQGTRLTVV.

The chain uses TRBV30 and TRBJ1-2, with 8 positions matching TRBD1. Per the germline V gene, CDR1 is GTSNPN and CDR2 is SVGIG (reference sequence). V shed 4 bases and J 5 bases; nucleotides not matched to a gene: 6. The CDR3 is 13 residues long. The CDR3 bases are TGTGCCTGGACCTCAGGGGGCGCGTATGGCTACACCTTC. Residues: CAWTSGGAYGYTF. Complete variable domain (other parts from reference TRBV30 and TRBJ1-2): SQTIHQWPATLVQPVGSPLSLECTVEGTSNPNLYWYRQAAGRGLQLLFYSVGIGQISSEVPQNLSASRPQDRQFILSSKKLLLSDSGFYLCAWTSGGAYGYTFGSGTRLTVV.

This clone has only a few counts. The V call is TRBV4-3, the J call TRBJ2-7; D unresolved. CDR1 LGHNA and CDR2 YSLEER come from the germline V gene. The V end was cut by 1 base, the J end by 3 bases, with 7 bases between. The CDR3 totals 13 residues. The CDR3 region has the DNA TGCGCCAGCAGCCAAGGCACCTTCTACGAGCAGTACTTC. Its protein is CASSQGTFYEQYF.

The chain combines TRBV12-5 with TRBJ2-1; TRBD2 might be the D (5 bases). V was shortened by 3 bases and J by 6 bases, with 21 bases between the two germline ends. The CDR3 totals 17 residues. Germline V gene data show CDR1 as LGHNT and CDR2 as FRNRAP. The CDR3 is CASGLWRAVGRTNEQFF. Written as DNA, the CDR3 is TGTGCTAGTGGTTTATGGCGGGCAGTTGGGAGAACCAATGAGCAGTTCTTC.

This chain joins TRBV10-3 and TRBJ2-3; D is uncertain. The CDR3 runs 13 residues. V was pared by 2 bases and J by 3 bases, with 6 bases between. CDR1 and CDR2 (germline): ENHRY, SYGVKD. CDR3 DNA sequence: TGTGCCATCAGTGAGCCCCCTACAGATACGCAGTATTTT. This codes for CAISEPPTDTQYF.

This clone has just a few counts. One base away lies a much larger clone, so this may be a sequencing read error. The CDR3, as DNA: TGTGCCAGCAGCTTGGATAACACCGGGGAGCTGTTTTTT. Protein product: CASSLDNTGELFF. This chain connects TRBV7-9 to TRBJ2-2, with no clear D. There are 13 residues in the CDR3. In germline, CDR1 is SEHNR, CDR2 FQNEAQ (reference sequence). Trimming took 3 bases from V and 2 from J, leaving 4 bases between them.

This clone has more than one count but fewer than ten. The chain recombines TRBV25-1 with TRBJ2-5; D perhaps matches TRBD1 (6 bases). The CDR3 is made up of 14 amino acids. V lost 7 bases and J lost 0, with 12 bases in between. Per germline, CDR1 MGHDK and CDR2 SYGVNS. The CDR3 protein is CASNDGQNQETQYF. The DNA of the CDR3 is TGTGCCAGCAATGATGGACAGAACCAAGAGACCCAGTACTTC.

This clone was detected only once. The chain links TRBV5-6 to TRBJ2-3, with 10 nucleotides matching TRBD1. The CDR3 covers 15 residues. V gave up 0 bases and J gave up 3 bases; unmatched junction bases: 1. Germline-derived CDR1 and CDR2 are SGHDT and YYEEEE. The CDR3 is CASSLGTGGTDTQYF. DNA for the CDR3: TGTGCCAGCAGCTTGGGGACAGGGGGAACAGATACGCAGTATTTT. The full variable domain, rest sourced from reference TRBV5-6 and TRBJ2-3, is DAGVTQSPTHLIKTRGQQVTLRCSPKSGHDTVSWYQQALGQGPQFIFQYYEEEERQRGNFPDRFSGHQFPNYSSELNVNALLLGDSALYLCASSLGTGGTDTQYFGPGTRLTVL.

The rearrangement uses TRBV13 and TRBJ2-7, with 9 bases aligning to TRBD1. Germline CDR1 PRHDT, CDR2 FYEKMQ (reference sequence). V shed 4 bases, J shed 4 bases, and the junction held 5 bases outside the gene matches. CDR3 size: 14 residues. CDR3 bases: TGTGCCAGCAGCTCCGACAGGGGGGGTTACGAGCAGTACTTC. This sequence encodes CASSSDRGGYEQYF.

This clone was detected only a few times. In DNA, the CDR3 is TGTGCCAGCAGCTTGGACACCAGCTCCTACAATGAGCAGTTCTTC. It translates to CASSLDTSSYNEQFF. This chain links TRBV5-6 with TRBJ2-1, with D unresolved. CDR3 length: 15 residues. CDR1 and CDR2 (germline): SGHDT, YYEEEE. Trimming took off 0 bases at V and 0 bases at J, with 7 bases between the two ends.

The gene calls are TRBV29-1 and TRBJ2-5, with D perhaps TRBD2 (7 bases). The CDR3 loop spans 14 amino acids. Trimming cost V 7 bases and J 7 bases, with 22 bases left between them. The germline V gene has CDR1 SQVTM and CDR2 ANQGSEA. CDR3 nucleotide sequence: TGCAGCGGGGGGGGCGGGGGACTAATGAGGACCCAGTACTTC. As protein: CSGGGGGLMRTQYF.

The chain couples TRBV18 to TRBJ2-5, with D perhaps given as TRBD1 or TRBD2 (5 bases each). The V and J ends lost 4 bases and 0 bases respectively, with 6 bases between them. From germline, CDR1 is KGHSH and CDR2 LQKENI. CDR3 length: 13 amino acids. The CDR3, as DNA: TGTGCCAGCTCACGGGACGACCAAGAGACCCAGTACTTC. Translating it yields CASSRDDQETQYF.

CDR3 protein: CASSYGDTEAFF. Here the CDR3 DNA reads TGTGCCAGCAGTTACGGGGACACTGAAGCTTTCTTT. The rearrangement links TRBV6-5 to TRBJ1-1; no clear D. Germline CDR1 reads MNHEY; CDR2 reads SVGAGI. V dropped 2 bases and J dropped 3 bases, with 4 bases sitting between them. The CDR3 sequence is 12 residues long.

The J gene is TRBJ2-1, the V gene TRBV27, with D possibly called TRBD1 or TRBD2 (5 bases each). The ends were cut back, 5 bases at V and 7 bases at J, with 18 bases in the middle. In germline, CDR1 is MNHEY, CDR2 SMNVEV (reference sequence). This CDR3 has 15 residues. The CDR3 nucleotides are TGTGCCAGCAGTAACCGGGACCCTACGGGGAATGAGCAGTTCTTC. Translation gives CASSNRDPTGNEQFF.

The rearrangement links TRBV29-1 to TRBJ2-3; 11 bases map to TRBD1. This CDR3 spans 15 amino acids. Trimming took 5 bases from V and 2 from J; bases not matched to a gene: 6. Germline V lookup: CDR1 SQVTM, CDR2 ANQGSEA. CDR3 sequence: CSVSGTGGPTDTQYF. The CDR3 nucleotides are TGCAGCGTTTCGGGGACAGGGGGGCCCACAGATACGCAGTATTTT.